The 5 T cell receptor beta chains in this list originate from one sample, sequenced in a study of T-cell reconstitution after alpha-beta-depleted transplantation in children. This sample's TCRbeta library carried unique molecular identifier barcodes. TCRdb re-derived calls from the PCR reads in MiXCR, one entry per CDR3 protein. The sample has around 190,000 distinct CDR3 sequences, under 8.5% seen once. The sequences come from PBMCs, collected before TCRalphabeta/CD19-depleted stem cell transplant. All receptors derive from a boy aged 2 to 9 with acute lymphoblastic leukemia, due to receive a stem cell transplant.

This clonotype was detected ten times or more. The CDR3 nucleotides read TGTGCCAGCACCCAACCCGGCTCCCTCCATACGCAGTATTTT. Protein product: CASTQPGSLHTQYF. The rearrangement uses TRBV6-2 or TRBV6-3 and TRBJ2-3; D gene unclear. Germline V gene sequence: CDR1 MNHEY, CDR2 SVGEGT. This CDR3 is 14 amino acids long. V dropped 7 bases and J dropped 7 bases, with 18 bases sitting between them.

The J gene is TRBJ2-1, the V gene TRBV5-3, with 12 positions matching TRBD2. TRBV5-3 is an ORF, and what it does is uncertain. This CDR3 comprises 18 residues. Unmatched junction bases numbered 22, after V lost 9 bases and J lost 9 bases. The CDR3 DNA sequence: TGTGCCATGGGCCCCAGGCTAGCGGGAGGGCCCAGGGAGGTTGAGCAGTTCTTC. It yields the protein CAMGPRLAGGPREVEQFF.

This clonotype came up many times. V gene TRBV19 combines with J gene TRBJ2-7; D not certain. The CDR3 runs 13 residues. Trimming removed 4 bases from V and 2 bases from J, with 9 bases in between. Looked up from germline, CDR1 is LNHDA and CDR2 is SQIVND (reference sequence). CDR3 DNA: TGTGCCAGTAGTAATCATGGCGCCTACGAGCAGTACTTC. Its protein is CASSNHGAYEQYF.

V is TRBV14 and J is TRBJ2-2; no clear D. Germline V CDR1 and CDR2: SGHDN, FVKESK. Trimming removed 3 bases from V and 4 bases from J, with 3 bases in between. The CDR3 consists of 12 residues. The CDR3 DNA sequence: TGTGCCAGCAGCCATCCCACCGGGGAGCTGTTTTTT. Translated, it gives CASSHPTGELFF.

V and J are TRBV7-8 and TRBJ2-3; 9 bases align to TRBD1. CDR3 length equals 16 residues. The V segment lost 5 bases and the J segment 2 bases; nucleotides outside the gene matches: 8. Germline V gene lookup returns CDR1 SGHVS and CDR2 FQNEAQ. The CDR3 DNA follows: TGTGCCAGCAGCCAAACAGGGGGCACTACCACAGATACGCAGTATTTT. Protein product: CASSQTGGTTTDTQYF.